What follows are 19 T cell receptor beta chains derived from one specimen sequenced in a study of blood T cell repertoires in COVID-19. The method was immunoSEQ multiplex PCR; TCRdb's version includes in-frame clones alone and lacks a portion of them. The repertoire has 200,000 or so clones, more than 75% of them found once; the top ten carry 3%. Sequencing input: peripheral blood. Every receptor here comes from a man between 60 and 75 years old with acute or convalescent COVID-19.

The V gene is TRBV3-1 (or the pseudogene TRBV3-2), the J gene TRBJ2-1; D call uncertain. The CDR3 runs 12 residues. V shed 5 bases and J shed 12 bases, with 14 bases lying between them. Germline lookup yields CDR1 LGHDT and CDR2 YNNKEL (reference sequence). The CDR3 region has the DNA TGTGCCAGCAGCACCATCGGTCGTGGGCAGTTCTTC. Protein sequence: CASSTIGRGQFF.

The J gene is TRBJ2-5, the V gene TRBV5-8; TRBD2 agrees at 9 bases. The CDR3 contains 15 residues. Trimming took 0 bases from V and 4 from J; bases not matched to a gene: 4. The germline V gene encodes CDR1 SGHTS and CDR2 YDEGEE. The CDR3 here is CASSLGLAEGETQYF. The CDR3, as DNA: TGTGCCAGCAGCTTGGGACTAGCGGAGGGAGAGACCCAGTACTTC.

The chain joins TRBV19 to TRBJ1-1, with D perhaps matching TRBD1 (5 bases). Germline CDR1 is LNHDA and CDR2 is SQIVND (reference sequence). Trimming removed 1 base from V and 1 base from J, with 16 bases in between. There are 17 residues in the CDR3. The CDR3 bases are TGTGCCAGTAGTATAGGGAGGGGCAGGCCAAGGAACACTGAAGCTTTCTTT. It translates to CASSIGRGRPRNTEAFF. Supplemented by reference TRBV19 and TRBJ1-1, the full variable domain reads DGGITQSPKYLFRKEGQNVTLSCEQNLNHDAMYWYRQDPGQGLRLIYYSQIVNDFQKGDIAEGYSVSREKKESFPLTVTSAQKNPTAFYLCASSIGRGRPRNTEAFFGQGTRLTVV.

The V call is TRBV6-5, the J call TRBJ2-2; possibly TRBD1 for D (6 bases). The CDR3 covers 14 residues. The V gene lost 9 bases and the J gene lost 8 bases, with 19 bases spanning the gap. Germline V gives CDR1 MNHEY, CDR2 SVGAGI. This CDR3 is CARAQGVGAGELFF. The CDR3, as DNA: TGTGCCAGGGCACAGGGTGTTGGGGCGGGGGAGCTGTTTTTT.

This chain uses TRBV6-1 with TRBJ2-1; D is possibly TRBD1 (6 bases). CDR1 and CDR2 from the germline V gene are MNHNS and SASEGT. This CDR3 spans 14 amino acids. V gave up 3 bases and J gave up 4 bases, with 10 bases separating them. DNA of the CDR3: TGTGCCAGCAGTGACGGACAGACGTACAATGAGCAGTTCTTC. Encoded protein: CASSDGQTYNEQFF.

V and J are TRBV11-2 and TRBJ2-2; TRBD2 matches at 12 bases. V was clipped by 3 bases and J by 4 bases; unmatched bases: 6. The CDR3 loop spans 17 amino acids. Germline lookup yields CDR1 SGHAT and CDR2 FQNNGV. The chain's CDR3 is CASSFRTSGDATGELFF. The DNA of the CDR3 is TGTGCCAGCAGCTTCAGGACTAGCGGGGATGCCACCGGGGAGCTGTTTTTT.

The gene calls are TRBV19 and TRBJ2-7, with 10 bases identical to TRBD1. CDR1 is LNHDA and CDR2 is SQIVND in the germline V gene (reference sequence). The trim removed 1 base at V and 4 bases at J, leaving 10 bases unmatched. The length of the CDR3 is 17 residues. This chain's CDR3 is CASSIAPPGQGGYEQYF. The CDR3 DNA is TGTGCCAGTAGTATAGCCCCCCCCGGACAGGGGGGATACGAGCAGTACTTC. Looking up the rest from reference TRBV19 and TRBJ2-7 gives the full variable domain: DGGITQSPKYLFRKEGQNVTLSCEQNLNHDAMYWYRQDPGQGLRLIYYSQIVNDFQKGDIAEGYSVSREKKESFPLTVTSAQKNPTAFYLCASSIAPPGQGGYEQYFGPGTRLTVT.

This rearrangement joins TRBV7-7 to TRBJ2-7, with a tentative D call TRBD2 (6 bases). Looked up from germline, CDR1 is SSHAT and CDR2 is FNYEAQ (reference sequence). V shed 1 base and J shed 3 bases, with 10 bases lying between them. The CDR3 sequence is 14 residues long. CDR3 nucleotide sequence: TGTGCCAGCAGCTTAGGAGCGGGTGGCTACGAGCAGTACTTC. Translating it yields CASSLGAGGYEQYF.

This clone was seen only once. This chain joins TRBV5-1 and TRBJ2-3; 14 nucleotides align to TRBD2. This CDR3 comprises 17 residues. CDR1 is SGHRS, CDR2 YFSETQ, per germline. Trimming at V came to 4 bases and at J to 1 base, leaving 5 bases not matched to a gene. The CDR3 coding sequence is TGCGCCAGCAGCCCGGGACTAGCGGGGGCCCGCACAGATACGCAGTATTTT. It codes for CASSPGLAGARTDTQYF.

The V and J genes are TRBV29-1 and TRBJ2-7, with a tentative D call TRBD1 (6 bases). V was pared by 7 bases and J by 1 base, with 8 bases between. The V gene's germline CDR1 is SQVTM and CDR2 ANQGSEA. The CDR3 has 11 amino acids. Here the CDR3 DNA reads TGCAGCGCTGGACAGTCCTACGAGCAGTACTTC. The encoded protein is CSAGQSYEQYF.

The genes are TRBV19 and TRBJ2-2; weak D call: TRBD1 (6 bases). V gave up 7 bases and J gave up 4 bases, with 13 bases separating them. Per the germline V gene, CDR1 is LNHDA and CDR2 is SQIVND (reference sequence). This CDR3 is 14 amino acids long. In DNA, the CDR3 is TGTGCCAGTAACAGGGAAAGAAGCACCGGGGAGCTGTTTTTT. Its translation is CASNRERSTGELFF.

J is TRBJ2-5 and V is TRBV5-1; no clear D. Looked up from germline, CDR1 is SGHRS and CDR2 is YFSETQ. V was cut by 3 bases and J by 1 base, with 7 bases left in between. There are 13 residues in the CDR3. Written as DNA, the CDR3 is TGCGCCAGCAGCTCCTATACCCAAGAGACCCAGTACTTC. Translated, it gives CASSSYTQETQYF.

V and J are TRBV5-1 and TRBJ2-5; TRBD2 matches at 9 bases. This CDR3 is built from 18 residues. CDR1 SGHRS and CDR2 YFSETQ come from the germline V gene. The J segment lost 0 bases and the V segment lost 0 bases, leaving 9 bases of the junction unmatched. This CDR3 reads CASSLGALSGGHQETQYF. The DNA of the CDR3 is TGCGCCAGCAGCTTGGGGGCCCTTAGCGGGGGCCACCAAGAGACCCAGTACTTC.

The chain's CDR3 is CSVEFNPTNEKLFF. The CDR3, as DNA: TGCAGCGTCGAGTTCAACCCCACTAATGAAAAACTGTTTTTT. The chain uses TRBV29-1 and TRBJ1-4, with D hard to call. Germline CDR1 and CDR2: SQVTM and ANQGSEA. V was pared by 6 bases and J by 2 bases, with 13 bases between. This CDR3 is built from 14 residues.

The chain recombines TRBV6-6 with TRBJ2-2; possibly TRBD1 for D (5 bases). Per the germline V gene, CDR1 is MNHNY and CDR2 is SVGAGI (reference sequence). The CDR3 loop spans 16 amino acids. Trimming took 0 bases from V and 0 from J, leaving 8 bases between them. CDR3 in DNA: TGTGCCAGCAGTTACTCGACACAGGCGAACACCGGGGAGCTGTTTTTT. Protein sequence: CASSYSTQANTGELFF.

The rearrangement uses TRBV7-2 and TRBJ2-7, with 11 bases lining up with TRBD2. Unmatched junction bases numbered 11, after V lost 5 bases and J lost 2 bases. Germline values: CDR1 SGHTA, CDR2 FQGNSA. This CDR3 is 17 amino acids long. The chain's CDR3 is CASSQIAGGLSPYEQYF. CDR3 DNA sequence: TGTGCCAGCAGCCAAATAGCGGGGGGGCTCTCCCCCTACGAGCAGTACTTC.

The gene calls are TRBV4-1 and TRBJ1-1; D is undetermined. Germline assignment: CDR1 MGHRA and CDR2 YSYEKL. V was shortened by 5 bases and J by 6 bases, with 16 bases between the two germline ends. This CDR3 is built from 14 residues. The CDR3 spells CASSFRGGIPEAFF. The CDR3 DNA reads TGCGCCAGCAGCTTCCGGGGTGGAATTCCTGAAGCTTTCTTT.

J is TRBJ1-2 and V is TRBV28; possibly TRBD1 for D (5 bases). The CDR3 sequence is 15 residues long. Per the germline V gene, CDR1 is MDHEN and CDR2 is SYDVKM. The germline V and J ends were trimmed by 6 bases and 1 base, with 15 bases remaining between them. This CDR3 reads CASSVFRGDNYGYTF. CDR3 nucleotides: TGTGCCAGCAGCGTCTTCCGGGGGGATAACTATGGCTACACCTTC.

The chain carries TRBV2 and TRBJ1-2, with D maybe TRBD1 (6 bases). The germline V gene has CDR1 SNHLY and CDR2 FYNNEI. This CDR3 is 14 amino acids long. Trimming removed 3 bases at V and 9 bases at J, with 17 bases between. In DNA form, the CDR3 reads TGTGCCAGCAGTGACCTCTTTCAGGGGTCGAGCTACACCTTC. Protein product: CASSDLFQGSSYTF.